The rows below give T cell receptor beta chains drawn from one sample of a study of OX40 agonist ivuxolimab in advanced cancers. The protocol was immunoSEQ multiplex PCR, while the TCRdb copy is restricted to in-frame clones and leaves out a portion. The sample shows more than 12,000 clones, 70% to 80% of them seen only once. The input for sequencing was CD4+ or CD8+ T cells sorted from blood, taken in a trial of the OX40 agonist ivuxolimab. These receptors were obtained from an adult with an advanced solid tumor such as melanoma, head and neck, liver or kidney cancer. Both conserved end residues are part of each CDR3. D genes are given only for firm matches. The size entry is marked missing in some rows and otherwise reads once, few, many or a size class.

DNA,CDR3,D,J,length,size,V
TGTGCCAGCAGCCAAGAAACTAGCGGGAGTGACGAGCAGTACTTC,CASSQETSGSDEQYF,TRBD2,TRBJ2-7,15,.,TRBV4-2
TGTGCCAGCAGTTTAACCCGGGGGGATACGCAGTATTTT,CASSLTRGDTQYF,.,TRBJ2-3,13,.,TRBV27
TGTGCCAGCAGCTTGGGGGAAGGAGGCACCGGGGAGCTGTTTTTT,CASSLGEGGTGELFF,.,TRBJ2-2,15,.,TRBV5-6
TGTGCCAGTAGCTTCCGAGGGACTAGGAGTGGCAATGAGCAGTTCTTC,CASSFRGTRSGNEQFF,TRBD2,TRBJ2-1,16,.,TRBV19
TGTGCCAGCAGCTTGATACCCTCTGATGAAGCTTTCTTT,CASSLIPSDEAFF,.,TRBJ1-1,13,.,TRBV7-6
TGTGCCAGCAGTCCCGGGTCCTACTCCTACAATGAGCAGTTCTTC,CASSPGSYSYNEQFF,.,TRBJ2-1,15,.,TRBV5-6
TGTGCCAGCACTTACGTCACTGGGGGAAGGACTGAAGCTTTCTTT,CASTYVTGGRTEAFF,.,TRBJ1-1,15,.,TRBV6-5
TGTGCCAGCAGCCAAGAAAGTCCTAGCGGCTTGGGATCCTACGAGCAGTACTTC,CASSQESPSGLGSYEQYF,TRBD2,TRBJ2-7,18,medium-sized,TRBV4-2
TGTGCCAGCAGTTGGACGGATTCGGTTCAGCCCCAGCATTTT,CASSWTDSVQPQHF,.,TRBJ1-5,14,few,TRBV6-4
TGTGCCAGCAGACGGGCTATTAATCAGCCCCAGCATTTT,CASRRAINQPQHF,.,TRBJ1-5,13,once,TRBV6-5
TGTGCCAGCAGCCACTCTTCTGCCGGTGAGCAGTTCTTC,CASSHSSAGEQFF,.,TRBJ2-1,13,few,TRBV11-1
TGTGCCAGTAGTATGGGGACTAGCGGCCCCCAGTACTTC,CASSMGTSGPQYF,TRBD2,TRBJ2-5,13,medium-sized,TRBV19
TGTGCCAGCAGTTTTGTGGGGGGCGTTCCAGATACGCAGTATTTT,CASSFVGGVPDTQYF,.,TRBJ2-3,15,.,TRBV28
TGTGCCAGCAGAAGTGGAATCCTCAACACTGAAGCTTTCTTT,CASRSGILNTEAFF,.,TRBJ1-1,14,.,TRBV28
TGTGCCAGCAGCGTAGCGTTCGAATCTGGGGCCAACGTCCTGACTTTC,CASSVAFESGANVLTF,.,TRBJ2-6,16,.,TRBV9
TGTGCCAGCAGCTCCGGGCTTGAGGGGACCCAGTACTTC,CASSSGLEGTQYF,.,TRBJ2-5,13,once,TRBV7-9
TGTGCCAGTAGCCATGGACAGTTAAACAATGAGCAGTTCTTC,CASSHGQLNNEQFF,.,TRBJ2-1,14,.,TRBV19
TGTGCCAGCAGCGTGGATGTCCAACGGGAGCAGTACTTC,CASSVDVQREQYF,.,TRBJ2-7,13,.,TRBV21-1
TGTGCCAGCAGTTACTGGGACCCATTGGAGCAGTACTTC,CASSYWDPLEQYF,.,TRBJ2-7,13,.,TRBV6-5
TGCAGCCTCGCCGGCGGGAGCTCCTACAATGAGCAGTTCTTC,CSLAGGSSYNEQFF,TRBD2,TRBJ2-1,14,.,TRBV29-1
TGTGCCAGCAGACTATTTGACGGTAGCAATCAGCCCCAGCATTTT,CASRLFDGSNQPQHF,.,TRBJ1-5,15,.,TRBV6-5
TGTGCCAGCAGCTTTCCTGACCTTTACAATGAGCAGTTCTTC,CASSFPDLYNEQFF,.,TRBJ2-1,14,once,TRBV11-2
TGTGCCAGCGCTGAGCTAGCGGGAGAGATTGGCTACGAGCAGTACTTC,CASAELAGEIGYEQYF,TRBD2,TRBJ2-7,16,.,TRBV19
TGTGCCAGCAGTCCTGGGACAGGGTCTTTTTTTGGGGCCCAGTACTTC,CASSPGTGSFFGAQYF,TRBD1,TRBJ2-5,16,.,TRBV25-1